This TCR beta chain was recovered during a study of cytomegalovirus exposure and HLA in healthy donors. Regarding the study as a whole: A later analysis found common viral pathogens apparently linked to several of the most significant clusters.

Regarding this clone: The antigen is not known.

V lost 1 base and J 5 bases, leaving 8 bases between the germline ends. Germline V gene lookup returns CDR1 SGHTA and CDR2 FQGNSA. The CDR3 has 14 amino acids. Each of the donors was a healthy bone marrow donor. In the PCR, 60 Vbeta and 13 Jbeta primers were used. Some clones are missing from TCRdb's copy, which holds only in-frame ones; the method was immunoSEQ multiplex PCR. The data show around 120,000 clones, about 80% seen once. The clonotype was recovered from a middle-aged woman in good health and CMV-seropositive. This sequence joins TRBV7-2 and TRBJ2-2; no firm D call. Material: PBMCs. Here the CDR3 reads CASSLGPRTGELFF. The CDR3, as DNA: TGTGCCAGCAGCTTAGGGCCAAGAACCGGGGAGCTGTTTTTT.